These 21 T cell receptor beta chains originate from one sample sequenced in a study of cytomegalovirus exposure and HLA in healthy donors. In the PCR, 60 Vbeta and 13 Jbeta primers were used. Sequencing was performed with immunoSEQ multiplex PCR; in TCRdb, only in-frame clones are kept and a portion is missing. The sample lists 150,000 or so clones; approximately 80% were seen once. Sequencing was performed on PBMCs. These receptors all stem from a woman between 25 and 40 years old in good health and CMV-seronegative.

This clone has just one count. The chain has TRBV18 and TRBJ1-6; weak D call: TRBD1 (5 bases). CDR1 KGHSH and CDR2 LQKENI come from the germline V gene. Deletions cut 0 bases from V and 9 bases from J, with 12 bases between. The length of the CDR3 is 15 residues. CDR3 protein: CASSPPDIMSSPLHF. The CDR3 region has the DNA TGTGCCAGCTCACCACCGGACATTATGAGTTCACCCCTCCACTTT. Full variable domain (outside the CDR3, taken from reference TRBV18 and TRBJ1-6): NAGVMQNPRHLVRRRGQEARLRCSPMKGHSHVYWYRQLPEEGLKFMVYLQKENIIDESGMPKERFSAEFPKEGPSILRIQQVVRGDSAAYFCASSPPDIMSSPLHFGNGTRLTVT.

This clone was detected a few times. This rearrangement joins TRBV4-1 to TRBJ1-5; the D gene is possibly TRBD1 (5 bases). The CDR3 sequence is 15 residues long. V gave up 1 base and J gave up 7 bases, with 14 bases separating them. Germline V gene lookup returns CDR1 MGHRA and CDR2 YSYEKL. In DNA, the CDR3 is TGCGCCAGCAGCCAAGTGGCACAGGACCGACAGCCCCAGCATTTT. It codes for CASSQVAQDRQPQHF.

The V call is TRBV5-4, the J call TRBJ1-3; 11 nucleotides align to TRBD1. CDR1 and CDR2 from the germline V gene are SGHNT and YYREEE (reference sequence). The CDR3 is 19 amino acids. The V and J ends lost 5 bases and 1 base, in that order; junction bases with no gene match: 14. The CDR3 here is CASSNGQGAAIISGNTIYF. CDR3 sequence (DNA): TGTGCCAGCAGTAACGGACAGGGGGCCGCCATAATATCTGGAAACACCATATATTTT.

The chain uses TRBV7-8 and TRBJ2-7; 7 bases agree with TRBD2. This CDR3 is built from 15 residues. V shed 0 bases and J 4 bases; nucleotides not matched to a gene: 6. Germline CDR1 and CDR2: SGHVS and FQNEAQ. DNA of the CDR3: TGTGCCAGCAGCTTAGCCTGGCTAGCGGCATACGAGCAGTACTTC. Its protein product is CASSLAWLAAYEQYF.

This sequence joins TRBV30 and TRBJ2-1; D is undetermined. Germline V lookup: CDR1 GTSNPN, CDR2 SVGIG (reference sequence). This CDR3 has 11 residues. Trimming left V 4 bases short and J 5 bases short, with 6 bases between. The CDR3 spells CAWTPNNEQFF. The CDR3 nucleotides are TGTGCCTGGACCCCTAACAATGAGCAGTTCTTC.

There are a few counts of this clone. The chain combines TRBV19 with TRBJ2-7; 9 nucleotides align to TRBD2. V lost 3 bases to trimming and J lost 1 base; unmatched junction nucleotides: 4. CDR1 and CDR2 from the germline V gene are LNHDA and SQIVND (reference sequence). CDR3 length equals 15 residues. The CDR3 DNA follows: TGTGCCAGTAGTATCCTAGCGGGAAAGTCCTACGAGCAGTACTTC. This gives the protein CASSILAGKSYEQYF.

The chain joins TRBV5-1 to TRBJ1-4, with D possibly matching TRBD1 (6 bases). Trimming left V 4 bases short and J 5 bases short, with 12 bases between. The CDR3 spans 14 residues. Germline CDR1 is SGHRS and CDR2 is YFSETQ. The CDR3, as DNA: TGCGCCAGCAGCATGGACAGTGGGAATGAAAAACTGTTTTTT. Translating it yields CASSMDSGNEKLFF.

This chain uses TRBV19 with TRBJ1-1, with D perhaps TRBD1 (6 bases). The ends were cut back, 7 bases at V and 6 bases at J, with 15 bases in the middle. This CDR3 contains 13 residues. Germline CDR1 is LNHDA and CDR2 is SQIVND (reference sequence). CDR3 sequence reads: CASMPGASAEAFF. In DNA form, the CDR3 reads TGTGCCAGTATGCCAGGGGCGTCGGCTGAAGCTTTCTTT. Drawing the rest from reference TRBV19 and TRBJ1-1, the complete variable domain is DGGITQSPKYLFRKEGQNVTLSCEQNLNHDAMYWYRQDPGQGLRLIYYSQIVNDFQKGDIAEGYSVSREKKESFPLTVTSAQKNPTAFYLCASMPGASAEAFFGQGTRLTVV.

The chain links TRBV7-9 to TRBJ2-7; 7 bases map to TRBD2. Germline V CDR1 and CDR2: SEHNR, FQNEAQ (reference sequence). V dropped 8 bases and J dropped 5; count of bases not matched to a gene: 12. This CDR3 comprises 14 residues. The DNA for the CDR3 is TGTGCCAGCCACGGACTAGGGCGGGCGCACGAGCAGTACTTC. It specifies CASHGLGRAHEQYF.

This rearrangement joins TRBV27 to TRBJ2-1; 11 bases map to TRBD2. CDR1 is MNHEY, CDR2 SMNVEV, per germline (reference sequence). J lost 2 bases, V lost 5 bases, and 8 bases had no gene match. The CDR3 totals 17 residues. Written as DNA, the CDR3 is TGTGCCAGCAGTCTAAGGACTAGCGGGTCCGCCTACAATGAGCAGTTCTTC. This codes for CASSLRTSGSAYNEQFF.

This clone was observed a handful of times. CDR3 nucleotide sequence: TGTGCCAGCAGACTAGCGGGTGTCACCGGGGAGCTGTTTTTT. The encoded protein is CASRLAGVTGELFF. The rearrangement joins TRBV2 to TRBJ2-2; TRBD2 agrees at 9 bases. The CDR3 has 14 amino acids. Germline V gene data show CDR1 as SNHLY and CDR2 as FYNNEI. V was clipped by 6 bases and J by 4 bases; unmatched bases: 3. Filled out from reference TRBV2 and TRBJ2-2, the complete variable domain reads EPEVTQTPSHQVTQMGQEVILRCVPISNHLYFYWYRQILGQKVEFLVSFYNNEISEKSEIFDDQFSVERPDGSNFTLKIRSTKLEDSAMYFCASRLAGVTGELFFGEGSRLTVL.

The gene calls are TRBV5-4 and TRBJ1-1, with 10 bases fitting TRBD1. Germline V gene sequence: CDR1 SGHNT, CDR2 YYREEE (reference sequence). This CDR3 is 15 amino acids long. The V gene end was trimmed by 4 bases and the J gene end by 7 bases; junction bases not matched to a gene: 10. Here the CDR3 reads CASSLPGTGEGEAFF. CDR3 nucleotide sequence: TGTGCCAGCAGCCTTCCCGGGACAGGGGAAGGTGAAGCTTTCTTT.

This chain uses TRBV27 with TRBJ2-3; D may be TRBD2 (8 bases). Trimming removed 8 bases at V and 8 bases at J, with 29 bases between. The CDR3 totals 17 residues. Germline lookup yields CDR1 MNHEY and CDR2 SMNVEV (reference sequence). DNA for the CDR3: TGTGCCAGCCTCACGTCGCGGGGGGCTAAGACAGGGAGTACGCAGTATTTT. As protein: CASLTSRGAKTGSTQYF.

CDR3 residues: CASSKGVDRDRAGEAFF. CDR3 bases: TGTGCCAGCAGCAAGGGGGTTGACCGGGACAGGGCGGGTGAAGCTTTCTTT. The chain uses TRBV2 and TRBJ1-1; TRBD1 matches at 9 bases. Germline V gives CDR1 SNHLY, CDR2 FYNNEI. The ends lost 6 bases at V and 7 bases at J; junction bases unmatched: 18. This CDR3 has 17 amino acids.

The CDR3 coding sequence is TGTGCCAGCAGTTGGGACAGGGAGATCTATGGCTACACCTTC. Its protein product is CASSWDREIYGYTF. The chain carries TRBV6-5 and TRBJ1-2, with TRBD1 matching over 9 bases. The V gene's germline CDR1 is MNHEY and CDR2 SVGAGI. Germline trimming cut 4 bases from V and 4 bases from J; bases unmatched to any gene: 4. CDR3 length equals 14 residues.

J is TRBJ2-1 and V is TRBV5-1; 8 bases fit TRBD1. CDR1 is SGHRS, CDR2 YFSETQ, per germline. This CDR3 comprises 15 residues. The V segment lost 4 bases and the J segment 8 bases; nucleotides outside the gene matches: 11. CDR3 protein: CASSPSSGGVYEQFF. The CDR3, as DNA: TGCGCCAGCAGCCCCTCTTCAGGGGGCGTATATGAGCAGTTCTTC.

The J gene is TRBJ1-2, the V gene TRBV19; 9 positions agree with TRBD1. The CDR3 totals 16 residues. The junction had 11 bases not matched to a gene; V was cut back by 5 bases and J by 4 bases. Germline loops: CDR1 LNHDA, CDR2 SQIVND (reference sequence). CDR3 sequence (DNA): TGTGCCAGTAGTCCCCCGGGACAGGGATTTTTCTATGGCTACACCTTC. Its protein product is CASSPPGQGFFYGYTF.

This sequence joins TRBV7-9 and TRBJ2-7, with 9 bases matching TRBD1. Germline lookup yields CDR1 SEHNR and CDR2 FQNEAQ (reference sequence). J was trimmed by 0 bases and V by 6 bases; bases with no gene match: 6. This CDR3 is built from 15 residues. Here the CDR3 reads CASSRQGGTSYEQYF. The CDR3 DNA sequence: TGTGCCAGCAGTCGACAGGGGGGGACCTCCTACGAGCAGTACTTC.

This chain links TRBV2 with TRBJ1-2; maybe TRBD1 (6 bases). This CDR3 is built from 12 residues. Looked up from germline, CDR1 is SNHLY and CDR2 is FYNNEI. The germline V and J ends were trimmed by 5 bases and 6 bases, with 10 bases remaining between them. The CDR3 loop reads CASSRTGNGYTF. The DNA for the CDR3 is TGTGCCAGCAGTCGAACAGGGAATGGCTACACCTTC.

This chain joins TRBV7-9 and TRBJ1-1; D not resolved. Germline V gene sequence: CDR1 SEHNR, CDR2 FQNEAQ (reference sequence). The CDR3 contains 12 residues. CDR3 sequence: CSLLGRGTEAFF. The DNA of the CDR3 is TGTTCCCTATTAGGGCGGGGAACTGAAGCTTTCTTT.

The chain couples TRBV21-1 to TRBJ2-7; the D segment call TRBD2 is taken from the table without a DNA check. TRBV21-1 is termed a pseudogene. The CDR3 is 11 amino acids. The CDR3 DNA reads TGTGCCAGCAGCAAAGACTGCGAGCAGTACTTC. Translating it yields CASSKDCEQYF.